These 8 T cell receptor beta chains were all obtained from the same sample, sequenced in a study of T cell responses to AZD1222 COVID-19 vaccine. Here immunoSEQ multiplex PCR was the method, and the copy in TCRdb shows in-frame clones only, minus some. The data contain some 48,000 clones, 70% to 90% of them seen just once; the ten biggest clones take up approximately 6.5%. This specimen was peripheral blood, taken 28 days after the second AZD1222 dose. The origin of the receptors is an adult who received the AZD1222 COVID-19 vaccine.

The chain uses TRBV28 and TRBJ1-5; tentatively, D is TRBD1 (6 bases). The CDR3 extends over 14 amino acids. In germline, CDR1 is MDHEN, CDR2 SYDVKM. The ends were cut back, 4 bases at V and 3 bases at J, with 10 bases in the middle. This chain's CDR3 is CASSWDIYNQPQHF. CDR3 nucleotides: TGTGCCAGCAGTTGGGACATTTACAATCAGCCCCAGCATTTT.

The chain is built from TRBV5-1 and TRBJ2-7; a possible D gene is TRBD2 (6 bases). Germline V gene lookup returns CDR1 SGHRS and CDR2 YFSETQ. This CDR3 is built from 11 residues. V was trimmed by 4 bases and J by 4 bases, leaving 6 bases between them. The CDR3 DNA follows: TGCGCCAGCAGCGGGGGGTACGAGCAGTACTTC. Its protein product is CASSGGYEQYF.

V gene TRBV4-2 combines with J gene TRBJ2-5; possible D gene TRBD2, 6 bases. The germline gives CDR1 LGHNA, CDR2 YNFKEQ. CDR3 length: 15 amino acids. Trimming removed 0 bases from V and 3 bases from J, with 11 bases in between. This CDR3 reads CASSQEGVAEETQYF. The CDR3 DNA reads TGTGCCAGCAGCCAAGAGGGGGTAGCGGAAGAGACCCAGTACTTC.

The gene calls are TRBV5-8 and TRBJ2-4, with 7 nucleotides matching TRBD1. The CDR3 has 16 residues. J lost 6 bases, V lost 3 bases, and 12 bases had no gene match. Germline V CDR1 and CDR2: SGHTS, YDEGEE. The CDR3 loop reads CASSWGRQGSGNIQYF. In DNA, the CDR3 is TGTGCCAGCAGCTGGGGTCGACAGGGTTCAGGAAACATTCAGTACTTC. The full variable domain, completed using reference TRBV5-8 and TRBJ2-4, is EAGVTQSPTHLIKTRGQQATLRCSPISGHTSVYWYQQALGLGLQFLLWYDEGEERNRGNFPPRFSGRQFPNYSSELNVNALELEDSALYLCASSWGRQGSGNIQYFGAGTRLSVL.

This chain joins TRBV19 and TRBJ1-5, with 10 bases fitting TRBD1. V shed 8 bases and J 4 bases; nucleotides not matched to a gene: 2. Germline V gene lookup returns CDR1 LNHDA and CDR2 SQIVND (reference sequence). The length of the CDR3 is 13 residues. This CDR3 reads CASGDRGNQPQHF. DNA of the CDR3: TGTGCCAGTGGGGACAGGGGTAATCAGCCCCAGCATTTT.

This clone was seen a handful of times. The chain is built from TRBV28 and TRBJ1-4; a weak D match, TRBD1 (5 bases). Germline V gene sequence: CDR1 MDHEN, CDR2 SYDVKM. This CDR3 contains 16 residues. V shed 2 bases and J shed 0 bases, with 10 bases lying between them. In DNA form, the CDR3 reads TGTGCCAGCAGTTTAGGTTCGGGGGCAACTAATGAAAAACTGTTTTTT. It encodes CASSLGSGATNEKLFF.

The chain uses TRBV11-3 and TRBJ1-4; D gene uncertain. CDR1 is SGHNT and CDR2 is YENEEA in the germline V gene. CDR3 length: 15 amino acids. Between the trimmed V and J ends, which lost 5 bases and 5 bases, there was a span of 15 bases. CDR3 region: CASSPPGSPNEKLFF. The CDR3 DNA follows: TGTGCCAGCAGCCCCCCGGGGAGCCCAAATGAAAAACTGTTTTTT.

CDR3 DNA: TGTGCCAGCAGCCCATCATTGAATAGCAATCAGCCCCAGCATTTT. This sequence encodes CASSPSLNSNQPQHF. The chain joins TRBV7-2 to TRBJ1-5; D ambiguous. Per the germline V gene, CDR1 is SGHTA and CDR2 is FQGNSA. V lost 5 bases to trimming and J lost 0 bases, with 11 bases between them. The CDR3 runs to 15 residues.